What follows are 32 T cell receptor beta chains derived from one specimen sequenced in a study of T cell responses to AZD1222 COVID-19 vaccine. TCRdb's table, derived via immunoSEQ multiplex PCR, lists solely in-frame clones and lacks some. The sample holds about 160,000 clones; approximately 88% are singletons and the top ten take 4% to 5.5%. The specimen was peripheral blood, collected 28 days after the second AZD1222 dose. These receptors were collected from an adult who received the AZD1222 COVID-19 vaccine.

This clone appeared once. The CDR3 protein is CASSGGNTIYF. The DNA for the CDR3 is TGTGCCAGCAGCGGTGGAAACACCATATATTTT. This chain links TRBV7-9 with TRBJ1-3; no clear D gene. Looked up from germline, CDR1 is SEHNR and CDR2 is FQNEAQ (reference sequence). V lost 5 bases to trimming and J lost 3 bases, with 2 bases between them. The CDR3 has 11 amino acids. Full variable domain (remainder filled in from reference TRBV7-9 and TRBJ1-3): DTGVSQNPRHKITKRGQNVTFRCDPISEHNRLYWYRQTLGQGPEFLTYFQNEAQLEKSRLLSDRFSAERPKGSFSTLEIQRTEQGDSAMYLCASSGGNTIYFGEGSWLTVV.

The V gene is TRBV30, the J gene TRBJ1-1; the D gene is possibly TRBD1 (5 bases). V was shortened by 2 bases and J by 2 bases, with 12 bases between the two germline ends. Germline V gene data show CDR1 as GTSNPN and CDR2 as SVGIG (reference sequence). The CDR3 has 14 residues. The CDR3 DNA reads as TGTGCCTGGAGTATCGACAGCACTAACACTGAAGCTTTCTTT. As protein: CAWSIDSTNTEAFF.

The chain joins TRBV6-1 to TRBJ1-2; D is ambiguous. This CDR3 is 13 amino acids long. Germline CDR1 MNHNS, CDR2 SASEGT. The V end lost 2 bases, the J end lost 3 bases, and 7 bases lay between the germline ends. The CDR3 DNA reads as TGTGCCAGCAGTGAACCCAGTCACTATGGCTACACCTTC. Its translation is CASSEPSHYGYTF.

The CDR3 spells CARNSGGTQETQYF. The CDR3 region has the DNA TGTGCCAGGAATAGCGGGGGGACTCAAGAGACCCAGTACTTC. The rearrangement joins TRBV2 to TRBJ2-5; TRBD2 agrees at 10 bases. J was trimmed by 2 bases and V by 9 bases; bases with no gene match: 6. The germline V gene encodes CDR1 SNHLY and CDR2 FYNNEI. The CDR3 spans 14 residues.

The rearrangement uses TRBV4-1 and TRBJ1-2; TRBD1 is a possible D gene (6 bases). This CDR3 is 16 amino acids long. V was trimmed by 0 bases and J by 8 bases, leaving 19 bases between them. Per germline, CDR1 MGHRA and CDR2 YSYEKL. CDR3 nucleotides: TGCGCCAGCAGCCAAGAGTCCACAAGAACAGGGTCAGGCTACACCTTC. Protein sequence: CASSQESTRTGSGYTF.

The gene calls are TRBV29-1 and TRBJ1-2, with no clear D. Deletions cut 7 bases from V and 0 bases from J, with 18 bases between. From germline, CDR1 is SQVTM and CDR2 ANQGSEA. The length of the CDR3 is 15 residues. The CDR3 spells CSGLDPDIANYGYTF. The DNA of the CDR3 is TGCAGCGGCCTTGACCCGGATATAGCTAACTATGGCTACACCTTC.

This chain links TRBV19 with TRBJ1-3; TRBD1 might be the D (6 bases). The CDR3 length is 15 residues. The germline CDR1 and CDR2 sequences are LNHDA and SQIVND (reference sequence). Trimming removed 6 bases from V and 3 bases from J, with 15 bases in between. Here the CDR3 DNA reads TGTGCCAGTAGCCTAATGGGGGGCCGTGGAAACACCATATATTTT. Its protein is CASSLMGGRGNTIYF.

The chain combines TRBV7-9 with TRBJ2-3, with 7 nucleotides matching TRBD2. The V segment lost 5 bases and the J segment 2 bases; nucleotides outside the gene matches: 7. The CDR3 extends over 15 amino acids. From germline, CDR1 is SEHNR and CDR2 FQNEAQ (reference sequence). The CDR3 nucleotides read TGTGCCAGCAGCCCCGAGCGGGGTTTCACAGATACGCAGTATTTT. Translated: CASSPERGFTDTQYF.

V is TRBV24-1 and J is TRBJ2-1; no clear D. V lost 1 base to trimming and J lost 0 bases, with 12 bases between them. This CDR3 has 17 amino acids. Germline V gives CDR1 KGHDR, CDR2 SFDVKD. DNA of the CDR3: TGTGCCACCAGTGATTTACCCAAATTTAGCTCCTACAATGAGCAGTTCTTC. Residues: CATSDLPKFSSYNEQFF.

This sequence joins TRBV10-2 and TRBJ2-3; D uncertain. The V end lost 1 base, the J end lost 5 bases, and 13 bases lay between the germline ends. The germline V gene encodes CDR1 WSHSY and CDR2 SAAADI. The CDR3 runs 15 residues. The CDR3 loop reads CASSELGSSRDTQYF. The CDR3 region has the DNA TGCGCCAGCAGTGAGTTGGGCAGCAGTAGAGATACGCAGTATTTT.

This sequence joins TRBV2 and TRBJ1-5; TRBD1 matches at 9 bases. V shed 4 bases and J 1 base; nucleotides not matched to a gene: 2. Germline loops: CDR1 SNHLY, CDR2 FYNNEI. The CDR3 contains 15 residues. CDR3 coding DNA: TGTGCCAGCAGTGTACAGGGGGCGAGCAATCAGCCCCAGCATTTT. Amino acid sequence: CASSVQGASNQPQHF. The full variable domain, completed using reference TRBV2 and TRBJ1-5, is EPEVTQTPSHQVTQMGQEVILRCVPISNHLYFYWYRQILGQKVEFLVSFYNNEISEKSEIFDDQFSVERPDGSNFTLKIRSTKLEDSAMYFCASSVQGASNQPQHFGDGTRLSIL.

V usage is TRBV21-1 and J usage is TRBJ2-7. TRBV21-1 constitutes a pseudogene. This CDR3 comprises 11 residues. This CDR3 is CASSRVYEQYF. DNA of the CDR3: TGTGCCAGCAGCAGGGTCTACGAGCAGTACTTC.

The V call is TRBV6-2 or TRBV6-3, the J call TRBJ2-7; no reliable D call. Trimming cost V 5 bases and J 0 bases, with 5 bases left between them. The CDR3 has 12 residues. CDR1 MNHEY and CDR2 SVGEGT come from the germline V gene. CDR3: CASSRSSYEQYF. As DNA, the CDR3 is TGTGCCAGCAGTAGGAGCTCCTACGAGCAGTACTTC.

This sequence joins TRBV27 and TRBJ1-4, with D uncertain. Trimming removed 2 bases from V and 8 bases from J, with 6 bases in between. CDR3 length equals 12 residues. CDR1 is MNHEY, CDR2 SMNVEV, per germline (reference sequence). CDR3 coding DNA: TGTGCCAGCAGTTTACCCGGAGAAAAACTGTTTTTT. It specifies CASSLPGEKLFF.

The J gene is TRBJ2-4, the V gene TRBV11-2; TRBD2 aligns across 13 bases. This CDR3 spans 18 amino acids. V lost 5 bases, J lost 0 bases, and 7 bases stayed unmatched. Germline V gene sequence: CDR1 SGHAT, CDR2 FQNNGV. The CDR3 here is CASSRTSGGILAKNIQYF. CDR3 sequence (DNA): TGTGCCAGCAGCCGGACTAGCGGGGGCATACTAGCCAAAAACATTCAGTACTTC.

V gene TRBV10-3 combines with J gene TRBJ1-4; 9 nucleotides match TRBD1. The CDR3 consists of 13 residues. Germline V gene data show CDR1 as ENHRY and CDR2 as SYGVKD. Trimming cost V 4 bases and J 8 bases; bases outside gene matches: 2. CDR3 amino acids: CAISGGQGEKLFF. The DNA for the CDR3 is TGTGCCATCAGTGGAGGACAGGGGGAAAAACTGTTTTTT.

The rearrangement uses TRBV7-2 and TRBJ1-6; 8 bases agree with TRBD1. Germline V CDR1 and CDR2: SGHTA, FQGNSA. The ends lost 7 bases at V and 10 bases at J; junction bases unmatched: 12. The CDR3 length is 15 residues. The CDR3 DNA reads TGTGCCAGCACCCCGGACAGGGCAGGGTCCTCACCCCTCCACTTT. Protein sequence: CASTPDRAGSSPLHF. Full variable domain (remainder filled in from reference TRBV7-2 and TRBJ1-6): GAGVSQSPSNKVTEKGKDVELRCDPISGHTALYWYRQSLGQGLEFLIYFQGNSAPDKSGLPSDRFSAERTGGSVSTLTIQRTQQEDSAVYLCASTPDRAGSSPLHFGNGTRLTVT.

The CDR3 DNA reads as TGTGCCAGCAGCTTCTTACAGGGGAACACCGGGGAGCTGTTTTTT. Residues: CASSFLQGNTGELFF. J is TRBJ2-2 and V is TRBV7-9; tentatively, D is TRBD1 (6 bases). The length of the CDR3 is 15 residues. CDR1 is SEHNR and CDR2 is FQNEAQ in the germline V gene (reference sequence). V lost 3 bases to trimming and J lost 1 base, with 9 bases between them.

The genes are TRBV2 and TRBJ1-4; D is ambiguous. The CDR3 loop spans 15 amino acids. V was trimmed by 8 bases and J by 5 bases, leaving 18 bases between them. CDR1 and CDR2 (germline): SNHLY, FYNNEI. The CDR3 protein is CASSSQGGKNEKLFF. The CDR3 DNA follows: TGTGCCAGCTCCTCTCAAGGAGGTAAAAATGAAAAACTGTTTTTT. The complete variable domain, with remaining parts taken from reference TRBV2 and TRBJ1-4, reads EPEVTQTPSHQVTQMGQEVILRCVPISNHLYFYWYRQILGQKVEFLVSFYNNEISEKSEIFDDQFSVERPDGSNFTLKIRSTKLEDSAMYFCASSSQGGKNEKLFFGSGTQLSVL.

The chain links TRBV3-1 (or the pseudogene TRBV3-2) to TRBJ1-2; D is undetermined. CDR1 LGHDT and CDR2 YNNKEL come from the germline V gene (reference sequence). The V and J ends lost 3 bases and 2 bases respectively, with 13 bases between them. This CDR3 comprises 15 residues. CDR3 nucleotide sequence: TGTGCCAGCAGCCAGGGGATAACAGTCAACTATGGCTACACCTTC. Encoded protein: CASSQGITVNYGYTF.

The chain couples TRBV6-1 to TRBJ2-4, with 7 bases aligning to TRBD1. With V trimmed by 2 bases and J by 0 bases, 4 bases remained unmatched. Looked up from germline, CDR1 is MNHNS and CDR2 is SASEGT. The CDR3 covers 16 residues. The DNA of the CDR3 is TGTGCCAGCAGTGAACCGGGACAGCTAGCCAAAAACATTCAGTACTTC. The encoded protein is CASSEPGQLAKNIQYF.

V is TRBV19 and J is TRBJ2-5; unclear D gene. CDR1 is LNHDA, CDR2 SQIVND, per germline (reference sequence). The V end was cut by 3 bases, the J end by 2 bases, with 10 bases between. The CDR3 covers 14 residues. The CDR3 bases are TGTGCCAGTAGTATTAAAGTTTTACAAGAGACCCAGTACTTC. Amino acids: CASSIKVLQETQYF.

The genes are TRBV29-1 and TRBJ2-1; D tentatively reads TRBD1 or TRBD2 (5 bases each). Germline CDR1 is SQVTM and CDR2 is ANQGSEA. This CDR3 has 13 residues. V lost 1 base and J 8 bases, leaving 12 bases between the germline ends. Written as DNA, the CDR3 is TGCAGCGTTGAAGGCAGGGAGCGCGATGAGCAGTTCTTC. The encoded protein is CSVEGRERDEQFF.

The rearrangement joins TRBV27 to TRBJ2-2, with unresolved D. V was clipped by 7 bases and J by 5 bases, with 11 bases between them. Germline assignment: CDR1 MNHEY and CDR2 SMNVEV (reference sequence). The CDR3 spans 13 residues. The CDR3 sequence: CASTGQRTGELFF. CDR3 in DNA: TGTGCCAGCACGGGTCAGCGAACCGGGGAGCTGTTTTTT.

V usage is TRBV12-5 and J usage is TRBJ1-2; the D gene is possibly TRBD1 (5 bases). The CDR3 covers 14 residues. V lost 1 base and J 0 bases, leaving 6 bases between the germline ends. Germline loops: CDR1 LGHNT, CDR2 FRNRAP. CDR3 coding DNA: TGTGCTAGTGGTTTGGCGGGGGCTAACTATGGCTACACCTTC. Amino acid sequence: CASGLAGANYGYTF.

The rearrangement links TRBV19 to TRBJ1-2; D not certain. V lost 9 bases and J lost 7, with 6 bases in between. Germline values: CDR1 LNHDA, CDR2 SQIVND (reference sequence). CDR3 length equals 9 residues. DNA for the CDR3: TGTGCCAGCCTGCGTGGCTACACCTTC. It codes for CASLRGYTF.

The chain combines TRBV29-1 with TRBJ2-2, with a weak D call TRBD1 (6 bases). CDR1 SQVTM and CDR2 ANQGSEA come from the germline V gene. This CDR3 contains 14 residues. The V gene lost 4 bases and the J gene lost 3 bases, with 12 bases spanning the gap. CDR3 nucleotides: TGCAGCGTTGGAGGGGGATTGGACACCGGGGAGCTGTTTTTT. Translation gives CSVGGGLDTGELFF.

This clone was picked up one time. The rearrangement uses TRBV5-1 and TRBJ2-1; no clear D. Germline V lookup: CDR1 SGHRS, CDR2 YFSETQ. The CDR3 has 14 amino acids. Deletions cut 2 bases from V and 5 bases from J, with 11 bases between. CDR3 DNA sequence: TGCGCCAGCAGCTTCAACGGGCAGAACAATGAGCAGTTCTTC. Protein sequence: CASSFNGQNNEQFF.

The chain combines TRBV13 with TRBJ2-3, with D hard to call. V was trimmed by 5 bases and J by 2 bases, leaving 20 bases between them. The V gene's germline CDR1 is PRHDT and CDR2 FYEKMQ (reference sequence). The CDR3 sequence is 17 residues long. The CDR3 loop reads CASSPTFPLLSTDTQYF. CDR3 sequence (DNA): TGTGCCAGCAGCCCAACGTTCCCTCTCCTATCCACAGATACGCAGTATTTT.

J is TRBJ2-1 and V is TRBV11-2, with D uncertain. This CDR3 contains 16 residues. Germline V gives CDR1 SGHAT, CDR2 FQNNGV. V was cut by 5 bases and J by 4 bases, with 18 bases left in between. Written as DNA, the CDR3 is TGTGCCAGCAGCCCACCTCAGGCCCGCGAATACAATGAGCAGTTCTTC. It codes for CASSPPQAREYNEQFF.

The rearrangement links TRBV7-6 to TRBJ1-2; D not certain. Deletions cut 5 bases from V and 13 bases from J, with 17 bases between. Germline assignment: CDR1 SGHVS and CDR2 FNYEAQ. This CDR3 has 12 residues. CDR3 amino acids: CASSRHLVELTF. DNA of the CDR3: TGTGCCAGCAGCCGCCATTTGGTGGAACTCACCTTC. Supplemented by reference TRBV7-6 and TRBJ1-2, the full variable domain reads GAGVSQSPRYKVTKRGQDVALRCDPISGHVSLYWYRQALGQGPEFLTYFNYEAQQDKSGLPNDRFSAERPEGSISTLTIQRTEQRDSAMYRCASSRHLVELTFGSGTRLTVV.

This chain connects TRBV7-2 to TRBJ1-2; D possibly corresponds to TRBD1 (5 bases). This CDR3 spans 14 amino acids. Germline V gene lookup returns CDR1 SGHTA and CDR2 FQGNSA. V gave up 1 base and J gave up 4 bases, with 10 bases separating them. The CDR3 coding sequence is TGTGCCAGCAGCTTAGGTGGGGCGAGCTATGGCTACACCTTC. It encodes CASSLGGASYGYTF.